What follows describes a single TCR beta chain. CDR1 and CDR2 from the germline V gene are LGHDT and YNNKEL (reference sequence). CDR3 length: 15 residues. J gave up 3 bases and V 1 base, and 4 bases lay outside the gene matches. This record belongs to a study of blood T cell repertoires in COVID-19. TCRdb's table, derived via immunoSEQ multiplex PCR, lists solely in-frame clones and lacks some. The table has approximately 270,000 clones, over 75% seen once. This clonotype originated in a woman between 45 and 60 years old who had recovered from COVID-19. The sample consisted of PBMCs or T cells enriched from blood (not recorded which). The chain uses TRBV3-1 (or the pseudogene TRBV3-2) and TRBJ1-1; TRBD1 aligns across 8 bases. This CDR3 is CASSQGRGLDTEAFF. For the CDR3, the DNA is TGTGCCAGCAGCCAAGGCAGGGGGCTTGACACTGAAGCTTTCTTT.